Shown below are 17 T cell receptor beta chains from a single sample sequenced in a study of blood T cells in healthy people across ages. A second PCR of about 6 to 11 cycles used a sample-barcoded 5' primer and a J-beta primer mix. TCRdb re-called the 5' RACE reads through MiXCR, storing one row per CDR3 protein. The sample includes about 570,000 distinct CDR3 sequences, 25% to 30% of them seen just once. The specimen sequenced was blood. The receptors were sampled from a woman aged 70-85 years in good health.

The V call is TRBV20-1, the J call TRBJ1-5; TRBD1 aligns across 7 bases. The germline CDR1 and CDR2 sequences are DFQATT and SNEGSKA (reference sequence). This CDR3 is 16 amino acids long. Trimming removed 2 bases from V and 11 bases from J; junction bases left unmatched: 18. The CDR3 DNA follows: TGCAGTGCTAGACCAGGGGGGAAGCGTTTAGCTTCGACCCAGCATTTT. Protein: CSARPGGKRLASTQHF.

The chain couples TRBV12-5 to TRBJ2-1; 8 bases match TRBD1. After removal of 3 bases from V and 6 bases from J, the junction contained 10 bases not matched to a gene. Germline V gives CDR1 LGHNT, CDR2 FRNRAP. The CDR3 length is 16 residues. DNA of the CDR3: TGTGCTAGTGGTTTCGAAGGTCGGACAGGGACCAATGAGCAGTTCTTC. Its translation is CASGFEGRTGTNEQFF.

The chain is built from TRBV5-1 and TRBJ1-4, with unresolved D. V shed 4 bases and J shed 0 bases, with 7 bases lying between them. Germline CDR1 and CDR2: SGHRS and YFSETQ. This CDR3 contains 14 residues. CDR3 nucleotides: TGCGCCAGCAGCCCAGTCCCAACTAATGAAAAACTGTTTTTT. This encodes CASSPVPTNEKLFF.

This clonotype was observed at least ten times. CDR3 amino acids: CASSLAGDGYTF. CDR3 in DNA: TGCGCCAGCAGCTTGGCAGGGGATGGCTACACCTTC. This rearrangement joins TRBV5-1 to TRBJ1-2; D may be TRBD1 (6 bases). CDR3 length: 12 amino acids. V was cut by 0 bases and J by 6 bases, with 6 bases left in between. Per the germline V gene, CDR1 is SGHRS and CDR2 is YFSETQ.

This clonotype turned up a few times. The chain combines TRBV7-9 with TRBJ2-3, with 10 bases identical to TRBD2. The length of the CDR3 is 15 residues. V lost 1 base, J lost 3 bases, and 1 base stayed unmatched. Germline V gives CDR1 SEHNR, CDR2 FQNEAQ (reference sequence). In DNA form, the CDR3 reads TGTGCCAGCAGCTTAGTGGGACTAGCGACAGATACGCAGTATTTT. It specifies CASSLVGLATDTQYF.

Only a few counts were recorded for this clonotype. The chain employs TRBV11-2 and TRBJ2-7; unclear D gene. V gave up 5 bases and J gave up 5 bases, with 10 bases separating them. Germline CDR1 SGHAT, CDR2 FQNNGV. This CDR3 region has 12 residues. Here the CDR3 DNA reads TGTGCCAGCAGCCGCCCTTACAACGAGCAGTACTTC. Translated: CASSRPYNEQYF.

This clonotype was counted between two and nine times. This rearrangement joins TRBV15 to TRBJ1-5; D might be TRBD1 (6 bases). This CDR3 has 13 residues. With 4 bases removed from V and 7 bases from J, the gap between germline ends came to 11 bases. CDR1 and CDR2 (germline): LNHNV, YYDKDF (reference sequence). CDR3 protein: CATSIQGGQPQHF. The CDR3 region has the DNA TGTGCCACCAGCATACAGGGCGGACAGCCCCAGCATTTT.

This clonotype has a handful of counts. The rearrangement links TRBV19 to TRBJ1-1; D gene ambiguous. CDR3 length equals 14 residues. Germline CDR1 reads LNHDA; CDR2 reads SQIVND (reference sequence). V was clipped by 5 bases and J by 1 base, with 11 bases between them. CDR3 sequence reads: CASSPRQKNTEAFF. The DNA of the CDR3 is TGTGCCAGTAGTCCCCGTCAGAAGAACACTGAAGCTTTCTTT.

This clonotype was seen only a few times. J is TRBJ2-3 and V is TRBV12-3 or TRBV12-4, with D possibly matching TRBD1 (6 bases). The length of the CDR3 is 13 residues. V shed 6 bases and J shed 4 bases, with 11 bases lying between them. The CDR3 is CASSSNRADTQYF. The CDR3 DNA sequence: TGTGCCAGCAGCTCCAACAGGGCAGATACGCAGTATTTT.

The V call is TRBV4-1, the J call TRBJ1-1; 8 bases agree with TRBD1. In germline, CDR1 is MGHRA, CDR2 YSYEKL. Trimming took 4 bases from V and 3 from J; bases not matched to a gene: 7. CDR3 size: 15 residues. The CDR3 bases are TGCGCCAGCAGCCGCCCAGGGGGCTCGGACACTGAAGCTTTCTTT. Translation gives CASSRPGGSDTEAFF.

The chain couples TRBV12-3 or TRBV12-4 to TRBJ2-3, with D uncertain. The CDR3 totals 13 residues. Trimming took off 3 bases at V and 4 bases at J, with 8 bases between the two ends. This CDR3 is CASSFWGSDTQYF. CDR3 nucleotides: TGTGCCAGCAGTTTCTGGGGTTCAGATACGCAGTATTTT.

This clonotype was detected only a few times. The CDR3 DNA sequence: TGCAGTGCTAGAGATCTGGTGACTAGCGGGGGGCCCTACCAAGAGACCCAGTACTTC. It yields the protein CSARDLVTSGGPYQETQYF. The rearrangement uses TRBV20-1 and TRBJ2-5, with 13 bases aligning to TRBD2. The CDR3 length is 19 residues. The V gene end was trimmed by 0 bases and the J gene end by 0 bases; junction bases not matched to a gene: 10. Germline lookup yields CDR1 DFQATT and CDR2 SNEGSKA (reference sequence).

V gene TRBV29-1 combines with J gene TRBJ1-1; D is undetermined. CDR3 length: 12 residues. CDR1 SQVTM and CDR2 ANQGSEA come from the germline V gene. The V gene lost 2 bases and the J gene lost 11 bases, with 15 bases spanning the gap. The CDR3 loop is CSVESTAKRAFF. CDR3 sequence (DNA): TGCAGCGTTGAAAGTACGGCGAAAAGGGCTTTCTTT.

About this clonotype: One end of the junction varies from germline; a read error may be responsible. The chain uses TRBV7-2 and TRBJ2-1, with TRBD2 identical over 14 bases. Looked up from germline, CDR1 is SGHTA and CDR2 is FQGNSA. The CDR3 is 17 residues long. This CDR3 reads CASSPRLAGGPYNGQFF. The DNA for the CDR3 is TGTGCCAGCAGCCCACGACTAGCGGGGGGGCCGTACAATGGGCAGTTCTTC.

A few counts support this clonotype. The rearrangement links TRBV20-1 to TRBJ1-4, with D possibly matching TRBD1 (6 bases). V shed 6 bases and J shed 6 bases, with 17 bases lying between them. The CDR3 sequence is 14 residues long. Germline V gene data show CDR1 as DFQATT and CDR2 as SNEGSKA (reference sequence). CDR3 region: CSATGGPLYEKLFF. CDR3 nucleotide sequence: TGCAGTGCCACGGGGGGGCCACTATATGAAAAACTGTTTTTT.

This clonotype appeared many times. The chain joins TRBV18 to TRBJ2-5; D not certain. The end of the DNA is better explained by TRBJ2-7, so the J call may be wrong. The CDR3 has 16 amino acids. Germline V gene sequence: CDR1 KGHSH, CDR2 LQKENI. The CDR3 loop is CASSPRKTSTSYEQYF. The CDR3 DNA reads as TGTGCCAGCTCACCAAGGAAAACTTCGACTTCCTACGAGCAGTACTTC.

A few counts support this clonotype. The chain recombines TRBV5-1 with TRBJ1-4, with 7 bases that match TRBD1. With 1 base clipped from V and 7 bases from J, the junction kept 7 bases outside the gene matches. CDR3 length equals 15 residues. Germline V gene sequence: CDR1 SGHRS, CDR2 YFSETQ. CDR3: CASSLQGTVGEKLFF. Here the CDR3 DNA reads TGCGCCAGCAGCTTGCAAGGGACAGTGGGTGAAAAACTGTTTTTT.